Listed here are 19 T cell receptor beta chains from one sample, sequenced in a study of cytomegalovirus exposure and HLA in healthy donors. 13 Jbeta primers and 60 Vbeta primers were used for the PCR. TCRdb keeps only in-frame clones here, not all; method: immunoSEQ multiplex PCR. The sample holds roughly 100,000 clones, around four fifths seen once. The sample consisted of PBMCs. The source is a female donor in good health and CMV-seropositive.

V and J are TRBV27 and TRBJ1-3; 9 bases map to TRBD1. CDR3 length equals 17 residues. CDR1 is MNHEY, CDR2 SMNVEV, per germline (reference sequence). V dropped 5 bases and J dropped 0; count of bases not matched to a gene: 8. Here the CDR3 reads CASSPGQGRPSGNTIYF. CDR3 nucleotide sequence: TGTGCCAGCAGTCCGGGACAGGGCCGTCCCTCTGGAAACACCATATATTTT.

In DNA form, the CDR3 reads TGTGCCAGCAGCTACGGACAGCCAACTAATGAAAAACTGTTTTTT. Translating gives CASSYGQPTNEKLFF. The chain recombines TRBV5-8 with TRBJ1-4, with TRBD1 as a possible D gene (6 bases). CDR1 is SGHTS and CDR2 is YDEGEE in the germline V gene. Trimming shortened V by 3 bases and J by 0 bases, and 9 bases separated the two germline ends. This CDR3 is 15 amino acids long.

J is TRBJ2-3 and V is TRBV10-2, with TRBD2 identical over 7 bases. Germline CDR1 reads WSHSY; CDR2 reads SAAADI. This CDR3 spans 18 amino acids. V was pared by 2 bases and J by 4 bases, with 15 bases of the junction left unmatched. The CDR3 is CASSEPRGERGGADTQYF. For the CDR3, the DNA is TGCGCCAGCAGTGAGCCCAGAGGGGAGCGGGGAGGGGCAGATACGCAGTATTTT.

The chain couples TRBV6-5 to TRBJ2-7, with TRBD1 matching over 7 bases. The germline CDR1 and CDR2 sequences are MNHEY and SVGAGI. V lost 6 bases and J lost 9; bases outside the gene matches: 11. There are 13 residues in the CDR3. The chain's CDR3 is CASRSGVQGRQYF. Here the CDR3 DNA reads TGTGCCAGCAGGTCAGGGGTACAGGGGCGGCAGTACTTC.

This rearrangement joins TRBV25-1 to TRBJ1-3; no firm D call. Germline CDR1 and CDR2: MGHDK and SYGVNS. The V end lost 4 bases, the J end lost 0 bases, and 10 bases lay between the germline ends. This CDR3 is built from 15 residues. CDR3 protein: CASSAHRTSGNTIYF. As DNA, the CDR3 is TGTGCCAGCAGTGCCCACAGAACCTCTGGAAACACCATATATTTT.

This chain joins TRBV4-1 and TRBJ2-7; D perhaps matches TRBD1 (6 bases). The germline V gene encodes CDR1 MGHRA and CDR2 YSYEKL. The V end was cut by 0 bases, the J end by 3 bases, with 12 bases between. The CDR3 runs 15 residues. The CDR3 DNA sequence: TGCGCCAGCAGCCAAGAGGTGAGGGGGAACTACGAGCAGTACTTC. Encoded protein: CASSQEVRGNYEQYF.

The chain joins TRBV5-4 to TRBJ1-2; 10 bases are a match to TRBD1. The ends lost 4 bases at V and 7 bases at J; junction bases unmatched: 13. The CDR3 is 16 amino acids. CDR1 is SGHNT, CDR2 YYREEE, per germline (reference sequence). CDR3: CASSPEGTGDYSGYTF. In DNA, the CDR3 is TGTGCCAGCAGCCCGGAGGGGACAGGGGATTATAGTGGCTACACCTTC.

V and J are TRBV20-1 and TRBJ1-1; D is unresolved. V dropped 3 bases and J dropped 6 bases, with 8 bases sitting between them. Germline-derived CDR1 and CDR2 are DFQATT and SNEGSKA (reference sequence). The CDR3 contains 11 residues. This CDR3 reads CSASETSEAFF. The CDR3 coding sequence is TGCAGTGCTAGTGAGACATCTGAAGCTTTCTTT.

The chain has TRBV19 and TRBJ1-1; 10 bases are shared with TRBD1. The CDR3 is made up of 17 amino acids. The J segment lost 0 bases and the V segment lost 6 bases, leaving 10 bases of the junction unmatched. From germline, CDR1 is LNHDA and CDR2 SQIVND (reference sequence). In DNA form, the CDR3 reads TGTGCCAGTAGACCCGGGACAGGGGCTGTAATGAACACTGAAGCTTTCTTT. Translating gives CASRPGTGAVMNTEAFF.

This sequence joins TRBV6-5 and TRBJ1-1; D may be TRBD1 (6 bases). The CDR3 consists of 13 residues. V lost 4 bases and J 1 base, leaving 7 bases between the germline ends. Germline V gene data show CDR1 as MNHEY and CDR2 as SVGAGI. The CDR3 sequence is CASSWTENTEAFF. In DNA, the CDR3 is TGTGCCAGCAGTTGGACAGAGAACACTGAAGCTTTCTTT.

This clone has only one observation. V is TRBV9 and J is TRBJ2-7; TRBD1 agrees at 9 bases. J gave up 4 bases and V 4 bases, and 9 bases lay outside the gene matches. This CDR3 spans 15 amino acids. The germline V gene encodes CDR1 SGDLS and CDR2 YYNGEE. CDR3 region: CASSPRPGQGYEQYF. In DNA, the CDR3 is TGTGCCAGCAGCCCCCGGCCCGGACAGGGGTACGAGCAGTACTTC.

The sample holds one count of this clone. The V gene is TRBV7-2, the J gene TRBJ1-1, with D unresolved. Trimming took off 2 bases at V and 3 bases at J, with 13 bases between the two ends. The CDR3 totals 15 residues. Germline CDR1 is SGHTA and CDR2 is FQGNSA. The CDR3 DNA reads TGTGCCAGCAGCTTAAGAAGTAGACTTTACACTGAAGCTTTCTTT. The encoded protein is CASSLRSRLYTEAFF.

Details on this clone: The junction does not match germline at one end; this may be a read error. The same CDR3 is also encoded by other DNA sequences in this sample. The rearrangement joins TRBV9 to TRBJ2-5; 11 positions match TRBD2. CDR3 size: 17 residues. CDR1 SGDLS and CDR2 YYNGEE come from the germline V gene. This CDR3 reads CASSVETSGSREETQYF. The DNA of the CDR3 is TGCGCCAGCAGCGTAGAAACTAGCGGGAGTAGGGAAGAGACCCAGTACTTC.

This clone was counted a single time. The chain has TRBV4-2 and TRBJ1-1; 8 nucleotides align to TRBD1. V lost 4 bases and J lost 5; bases outside the gene matches: 9. The CDR3 loop spans 15 amino acids. Germline-derived CDR1 and CDR2 are LGHNA and YNFKEQ. The CDR3 bases are TGTGCCAGCAGCCCCCTTTCCGGGACAGGTACTGAAGCTTTCTTT. The encoded protein is CASSPLSGTGTEAFF.

This clone was seen once. The chain couples TRBV10-3 to TRBJ1-3; 8 nucleotides line up with TRBD1. Germline assignment: CDR1 ENHRY and CDR2 SYGVKD. The V segment lost 4 bases and the J segment 8 bases; nucleotides outside the gene matches: 4. The CDR3 runs 13 residues. This chain's CDR3 is CAISVDREYTIYF. Written as DNA, the CDR3 is TGTGCCATCAGTGTGGACAGGGAATACACCATATATTTT.

The rearrangement links TRBV5-1 to TRBJ2-7; D uncertain. V was cut by 0 bases and J by 6 bases, with 7 bases left in between. Germline loops: CDR1 SGHRS, CDR2 YFSETQ. The CDR3 length is 12 residues. As DNA, the CDR3 is TGCGCCAGCAGCTTGGCAGGCCCCGAGCAGTACTTC. It yields the protein CASSLAGPEQYF.

This chain links TRBV19 with TRBJ1-1; D is perhaps TRBD1 (6 bases). V was pared by 6 bases and J by 3 bases, with 14 bases between. This CDR3 has 14 amino acids. Germline V gives CDR1 LNHDA, CDR2 SQIVND (reference sequence). Here the CDR3 DNA reads TGTGCCAGTAGCACTACAGGGTGGCACACTGAAGCTTTCTTT. Protein sequence: CASSTTGWHTEAFF.

The V call is TRBV5-1, the J call TRBJ2-2; D perhaps matches TRBD1 (6 bases). The V end lost 7 bases, the J end lost 4 bases, and 11 bases lay between the germline ends. Germline assignment: CDR1 SGHRS and CDR2 YFSETQ. The CDR3 consists of 13 residues. This CDR3 reads CASHTGFTGELFF. For the CDR3, the DNA is TGCGCCAGCCATACAGGGTTCACCGGGGAGCTGTTTTTT.

This clone was seen only once. The chain employs TRBV5-4 and TRBJ1-1; possible D gene TRBD1, 6 bases. There are 15 residues in the CDR3. V dropped 4 bases and J dropped 1 base, with 14 bases sitting between them. From germline, CDR1 is SGHNT and CDR2 YYREEE (reference sequence). Written as DNA, the CDR3 is TGTGCCAGCAGCCTGGTTAGGGGGTCGAACACTGAAGCTTTCTTT. Translating it yields CASSLVRGSNTEAFF.